This passage covers 2 T cell receptor beta chains from one sample sequenced in a study of CD4+ T cells in melanoma. The table came from immunoSEQ multiplex PCR; TCRdb's copy has only in-frame clones and leaves some out. The sample includes around 55,000 clones, roughly three quarters seen only once; the top ten take around 4.8%. Sequenced input: tumor tissue. Receptors originate from a human donor with melanoma.

This chain connects TRBV4-1 to TRBJ1-1, with D maybe TRBD1 (6 bases). The ends were cut back, 7 bases at V and 12 bases at J, with 30 bases in the middle. The CDR3 consists of 16 residues. Germline V gives CDR1 MGHRA, CDR2 YSYEKL. CDR3 sequence: CASKAALRGERRETFF. CDR3 DNA sequence: TGCGCCAGCAAAGCGGCCTTAAGGGGGGAAAGACGAGAAACTTTCTTT.

The chain links TRBV9 to TRBJ2-7; D unclear. The length of the CDR3 is 13 residues. V dropped 4 bases and J dropped 1 base, with 9 bases sitting between them. Germline CDR1 is SGDLS and CDR2 is YYNGEE. The CDR3 DNA is TGTGCCAGCAGCTCCTCCCCGTCCTACGAGCAGTACTTC. Its protein is CASSSSPSYEQYF.